The 15 T cell receptor beta chains in this list originate from one sample, sequenced in a study of shared clonotypes between healthy human individuals. Assay: immunoSEQ multiplex PCR; the TCRdb copy retains only in-frame clones and omits some. The repertoire holds around 700,000 clones, with 55% to 75% as singletons. Sequencing was carried out using memory CD4+ T cells sorted from blood. The subset was: CD45RA-negative fraction. Every receptor here comes from a woman in her 30s in good health.

The V gene is TRBV2, the J gene TRBJ2-1; a possible D gene is TRBD2 (6 bases). Germline assignment: CDR1 SNHLY and CDR2 FYNNEI. The CDR3 is made up of 14 amino acids. The V end lost 10 bases, the J end lost 9 bases, and 22 bases lay between the germline ends. In nucleotides, the CDR3 is TGTGCCATTCGATATGCTAGCGAGGATTTTGAGCAGTTCTTC. Translated, it gives CAIRYASEDFEQFF.

This sequence joins TRBV27 and TRBJ1-2, with D perhaps matching TRBD1 (6 bases). This CDR3 is 15 amino acids long. Trimming removed 7 bases at V and 2 bases at J, with 17 bases between. Per the germline V gene, CDR1 is MNHEY and CDR2 is SMNVEV (reference sequence). Here the CDR3 reads CASTHRGGANYGYTF. The CDR3 nucleotides are TGTGCCAGCACCCACCGGGGGGGCGCCAACTATGGCTACACCTTC.

The chain employs TRBV7-2 and TRBJ2-2, with D possibly TRBD2 on 5 matching bases. The CDR3 runs to 13 residues. Trimming took 5 bases from V and 6 from J, leaving 10 bases between them. Germline loops: CDR1 SGHTA, CDR2 FQGNSA. The CDR3 DNA sequence: TGTGCCAGCAGCGTAGAGAGGGCCGGGGAGCTGTTTTTT. Translation gives CASSVERAGELFF. Based on the CDR3 plus reference TRBV7-2 and TRBJ2-2, the full variable domain is GAGVSQSPSNKVTEKGKDVELRCDPISGHTALYWYRQSLGQGLEFLIYFQGNSAPDKSGLPSDRFSAERTGGSVSTLTIQRTQQEDSAVYLCASSVERAGELFFGEGSRLTVL.

V and J are TRBV5-6 and TRBJ2-5; D ambiguous. The CDR3 runs 16 residues. Germline loops: CDR1 SGHDT, CDR2 YYEEEE. Trimming took 3 bases from V and 5 from J, leaving 20 bases between them. CDR3: CASSSYPRTPGETQYF. In DNA, the CDR3 is TGTGCCAGCAGCTCCTACCCGAGAACCCCTGGGGAGACCCAGTACTTC.

The chain joins TRBV6-5 to TRBJ1-2, with 7 bases matching TRBD1. The germline V gene encodes CDR1 MNHEY and CDR2 SVGAGI. J lost 1 base, V lost 0 bases, and 2 bases had no gene match. This CDR3 is 15 amino acids long. The CDR3 DNA reads as TGTGCCAGCAGTTACTCGGGACAGCATAACTATGGCTACACCTTC. It specifies CASSYSGQHNYGYTF.

CDR3 nucleotides: TGTGCCAGCAGTGGAGGGGGGAATGAAAAACTGTTTTTT. The encoded protein is CASSGGGNEKLFF. The V call is TRBV6-1, the J call TRBJ1-4, with D tentatively TRBD1 (6 bases). This CDR3 is 13 amino acids long. In germline, CDR1 is MNHNS, CDR2 SASEGT. Trimming cost V 4 bases and J 5 bases, with 8 bases left between them.

This clone was recorded many times. This sequence joins TRBV6-6 and TRBJ2-7; 9 bases agree with TRBD1. This CDR3 has 15 residues. V shed 6 bases and J 3 bases; nucleotides not matched to a gene: 9. From germline, CDR1 is MNHNY and CDR2 SVGAGI (reference sequence). CDR3 protein: CASRDPGTGNYEQYF. The CDR3, as DNA: TGTGCCAGCAGGGACCCCGGGACAGGGAACTACGAGCAGTACTTC.

The chain employs TRBV5-1 and TRBJ2-2, with a possible D match to TRBD2 (6 bases). V lost 6 bases, J lost 0 bases, and 9 bases lay in between. The CDR3 is made up of 14 amino acids. In germline, CDR1 is SGHRS, CDR2 YFSETQ. For the CDR3, the DNA is TGCGCCAGCATGGCGGGATCGAACACCGGGGAGCTGTTTTTT. Its protein product is CASMAGSNTGELFF. Complete variable domain (other parts from reference TRBV5-1 and TRBJ2-2): KAGVTQTPRYLIKTRGQQVTLSCSPISGHRSVSWYQQTPGQGLQFLFEYFSETQRNKGNFPGRFSGRQFSNSRSEMNVSTLELGDSALYLCASMAGSNTGELFFGEGSRLTVL.

There are a few counts of this clone. The same CDR3 is also encoded by other DNA sequences in this sample. CDR3: CASSEHGNQPQHF. CDR3 sequence (DNA): TGTGCCAGCAGTGAACACGGGAATCAGCCCCAGCATTTT. V is TRBV6-1 and J is TRBJ1-5; no reliable D call. V dropped 2 bases and J dropped 4 bases, with 6 bases sitting between them. The CDR3 runs to 13 residues. Germline V gene sequence: CDR1 MNHNS, CDR2 SASEGT.

This clone was observed a few times. This rearrangement joins TRBV19 to TRBJ2-1; 8 nucleotides match TRBD1. Germline trimming cut 4 bases from V and 3 bases from J; bases unmatched to any gene: 8. The CDR3 spans 16 residues. Germline V gene lookup returns CDR1 LNHDA and CDR2 SQIVND (reference sequence). Here the CDR3 DNA reads TGTGCCAGTAGTAAAGCTCAGGGGGCGTTCTACAATGAGCAGTTCTTC. This encodes CASSKAQGAFYNEQFF.

The gene calls are TRBV25-1 and TRBJ2-7; D is unresolved. CDR3 length: 15 residues. Trimming removed 3 bases at V and 6 bases at J, with 18 bases between. Looked up from germline, CDR1 is MGHDK and CDR2 is SYGVNS. The DNA for the CDR3 is TGTGCCAGCAGTGACCGTCAACCTGGATACGGCGAGCAGTACTTC. Translated, it gives CASSDRQPGYGEQYF.

V usage is TRBV6-1 and J usage is TRBJ1-5; the D is unclear. The germline V gene encodes CDR1 MNHNS and CDR2 SASEGT. The length of the CDR3 is 13 residues. The V gene lost 6 bases and the J gene lost 3 bases, with 9 bases spanning the gap. The CDR3 DNA sequence: TGTGCCAGCAGCTACACCTTCAATCAGCCCCAGCATTTT. Amino acid sequence: CASSYTFNQPQHF.

This clone was detected only a few times. This sequence joins TRBV5-1 and TRBJ2-3, with 8 bases fitting TRBD1. This CDR3 has 13 residues. J gave up 4 bases and V 4 bases, and 2 bases lay outside the gene matches. In germline, CDR1 is SGHRS, CDR2 YFSETQ. DNA of the CDR3: TGCGCCAGCAGCCCAGGGGGCCCAGATACGCAGTATTTT. Amino acids: CASSPGGPDTQYF. The full variable domain, completed using reference TRBV5-1 and TRBJ2-3, is KAGVTQTPRYLIKTRGQQVTLSCSPISGHRSVSWYQQTPGQGLQFLFEYFSETQRNKGNFPGRFSGRQFSNSRSEMNVSTLELGDSALYLCASSPGGPDTQYFGPGTRLTVL.

The V gene is TRBV7-2, the J gene TRBJ2-1; no reliable D call. This CDR3 is built from 16 residues. The germline V gene has CDR1 SGHTA and CDR2 FQGNSA. The V end was cut by 0 bases, the J end by 4 bases, with 13 bases between. Here the CDR3 reads CASSLALGAAYNEQFF. CDR3 DNA: TGTGCCAGCAGCTTAGCGCTAGGAGCCGCTTACAATGAGCAGTTCTTC.

The chain joins TRBV6-5 to TRBJ1-1; weak D call: TRBD1 (5 bases). Germline loops: CDR1 MNHEY, CDR2 SVGAGI. There are 15 residues in the CDR3. The V end was cut by 0 bases, the J end by 0 bases, with 8 bases between. CDR3 residues: CASSYSGAMNTEAFF. For the CDR3, the DNA is TGTGCCAGCAGTTACTCTGGGGCCATGAACACTGAAGCTTTCTTT.